This T cell receptor beta chain appears in the sequencing data of a study of early T cells in non-severe SARS-CoV-2 infection. One entry per CDR3 protein results from TCRdb running MiXCR on the 5' RACE reads. The repertoire has 65,000 to 85,000 distinct CDR3 sequences, around a sixth of them found once; the top ten carry 10% to 15%. Germline V gene data show CDR1 as KGHSH and CDR2 as LQKENI. This CDR3 contains 14 residues. V trimming: 2 bases; J trimming: 3 bases; junction bases outside the gene matches: 2. The source is an adult who was a healthcare worker with PCR-confirmed SARS-CoV-2 infection or an uninfected control (not recorded which). This rearrangement joins TRBV18 to TRBJ1-1; TRBD1 matches at 8 bases. Sequencing was done on a sample of whole blood. CDR3: CASSPGQGHTEAFF. DNA for the CDR3: TGTGCCAGCTCACCAGGACAGGGCCACACTGAAGCTTTCTTT.